The rows below give T cell receptor beta chains drawn from one sample of a study of blood T cell repertoires in COVID-19. Using immunoSEQ multiplex PCR, the repertoire was profiled, and TCRdb retains in-frame clones only, with some absent. The sample contains about 57,000 clones, 70% to 80% of which appear only once. The sample consisted of peripheral blood. The receptors stem from a man aged 60-69 years with acute or convalescent COVID-19. CDR3s include the opening cysteine and the closing phenylalanine or tryptophan. Fields, in order: V gene, J gene, CDR3 protein.

TRBV2	TRBJ2-1	CAGAPSMYNEQFF
TRBV30	TRBJ1-2	CARSGLLSNYGYTF
TRBV7-8	TRBJ2-2	CASSLKPHAGGPNTGELFF
TRBV5-1	TRBJ2-1	CASSPGSSYNEQFF
TRBV19	TRBJ2-5	CASSEDGRGETQYF
TRBV18	TRBJ2-5	CASSPPSARETQYF
TRBV28	TRBJ2-7	CASSLRQGGLEQYF
TRBV5-8	TRBJ1-5	CASSFGQRAHQPQHF
TRBV7-8	TRBJ2-7	CASSLAGIGGEQYF
TRBV7-2	TRBJ2-7	CASSFRWQGITSGHEQYF
TRBV6-5	TRBJ2-3	CASSYVGGKIDTQYF
TRBV6-6	TRBJ1-5	CASSYPVQFNQPQHF
TRBV7-2	TRBJ1-6	CASSSRQDNSPLHF
TRBV29-1	TRBJ1-1	CSAQNTEAFF
TRBV2	TRBJ1-6	CASSERVSYNSPLHF
TRBV5-1	TRBJ2-1	CASSDGISYNEQFF
TRBV18	TRBJ2-5	CASSPVQRQETQYF
TRBV29-1	TRBJ1-3	CSVRFLTGSSGNTIYF
TRBV6-5	TRBJ2-4	CASSQRLAGDIQYF
TRBV7-6	TRBJ2-1	CASSLTILETNEQFF
TRBV7-3	TRBJ2-5	CASSLRADQETQYF
TRBV27	TRBJ1-6	CASRPPREYNSPLHF
TRBV4-3	TRBJ1-2	CASSHTTGTRYGYTF
TRBV7-9	TRBJ2-3	CASSLYFREGRGDTQYF
TRBV7-2	TRBJ2-7	CASSLDKGRFYEQYF
TRBV18	TRBJ1-1	CASSPGQGAFGTEAFF
TRBV18	TRBJ1-2	CASSPLKGRSYGYTF
TRBV7-8	TRBJ1-5	CASSVTGTQPQHF
TRBV29-1	TRBJ2-5	CSVDPWTSGTGETQYF
TRBV9	TRBJ2-7	CASSASSSYEQYF
TRBV4-2	TRBJ2-2	CASSQDQQEGRELFF
TRBV6-2/TRBV6-3	TRBJ2-7	CASSYGGRGRIYEQYF
TRBV6-6	TRBJ1-5	CASSYEAGGQPQHF
TRBV7-3	TRBJ2-5	CASSLTGPQGAQVETQYF
TRBV24-1	TRBJ1-5	CATSERTAVSNQPQHF
TRBV29-1	TRBJ2-2	CSVQSDTGELFF